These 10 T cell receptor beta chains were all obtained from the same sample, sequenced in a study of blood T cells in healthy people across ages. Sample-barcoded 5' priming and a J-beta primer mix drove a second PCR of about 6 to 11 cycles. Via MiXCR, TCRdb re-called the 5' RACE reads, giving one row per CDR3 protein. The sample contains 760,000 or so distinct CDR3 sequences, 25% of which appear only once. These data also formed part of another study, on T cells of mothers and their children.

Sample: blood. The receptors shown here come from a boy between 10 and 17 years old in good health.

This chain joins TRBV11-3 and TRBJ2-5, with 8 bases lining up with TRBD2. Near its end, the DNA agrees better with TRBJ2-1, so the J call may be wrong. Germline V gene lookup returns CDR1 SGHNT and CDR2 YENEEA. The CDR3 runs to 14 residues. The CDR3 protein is CASLRGGGLNEQFF. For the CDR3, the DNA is TGTGCCAGCCTCAGGGGCGGGGGGTTGAATGAGCAGTTCTTC.

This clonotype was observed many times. CDR3 sequence: CSARPMASPNIQYF. Here the CDR3 DNA reads TGCAGTGCTAGACCGATGGCCTCCCCCAACATTCAGTACTTC. This chain connects TRBV20-1 to TRBJ2-4; D not certain. V shed 2 bases and J shed 7 bases, with 15 bases lying between them. The germline V gene has CDR1 DFQATT and CDR2 SNEGSKA (reference sequence). This CDR3 region has 14 residues.

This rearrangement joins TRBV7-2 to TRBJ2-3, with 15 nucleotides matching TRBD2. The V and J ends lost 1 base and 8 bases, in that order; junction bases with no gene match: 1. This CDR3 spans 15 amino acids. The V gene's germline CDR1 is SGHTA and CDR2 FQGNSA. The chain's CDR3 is CASSLGTSGGVTQYF. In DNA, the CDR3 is TGTGCCAGCAGCTTAGGGACTAGCGGGGGGGTTACGCAGTATTTT.

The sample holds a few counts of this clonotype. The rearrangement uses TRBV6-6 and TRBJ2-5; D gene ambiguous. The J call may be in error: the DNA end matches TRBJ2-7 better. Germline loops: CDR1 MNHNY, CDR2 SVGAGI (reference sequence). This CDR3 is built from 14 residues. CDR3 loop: CASSYSAAIYEQYF. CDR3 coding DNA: TGTGCCAGCAGTTACTCTGCAGCCATCTACGAGCAGTACTTC.

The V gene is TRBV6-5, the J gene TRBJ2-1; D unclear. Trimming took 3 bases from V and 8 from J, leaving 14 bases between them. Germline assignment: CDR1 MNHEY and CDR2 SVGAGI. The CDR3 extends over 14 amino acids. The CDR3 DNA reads TGTGCCAGCAGTTATCAGCGAGGCGTCTATGAGCAGTTCTTC. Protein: CASSYQRGVYEQFF.

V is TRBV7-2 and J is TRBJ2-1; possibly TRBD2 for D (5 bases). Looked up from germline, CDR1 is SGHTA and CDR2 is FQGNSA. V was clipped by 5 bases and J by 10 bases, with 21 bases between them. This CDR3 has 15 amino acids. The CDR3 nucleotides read TGTGCCAGCAGCCCAGAGAGGGCTAGAGTATTAGAGCAGTTCTTC. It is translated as CASSPERARVLEQFF.

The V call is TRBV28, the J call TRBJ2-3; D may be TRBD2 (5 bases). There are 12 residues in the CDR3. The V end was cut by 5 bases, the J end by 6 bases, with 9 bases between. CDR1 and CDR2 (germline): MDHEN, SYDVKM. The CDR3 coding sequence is TGTGCCAGCAGTGGACTCGGCGATACGCAGTATTTT. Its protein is CASSGLGDTQYF. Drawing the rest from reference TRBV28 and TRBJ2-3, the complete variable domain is DVKVTQSSRYLVKRTGEKVFLECVQDMDHENMFWYRQDPGLGLRLIYFSYDVKMKEKGDIPEGYSVSREKKERFSLILESASTNQTSMYLCASSGLGDTQYFGPGTRLTVL.

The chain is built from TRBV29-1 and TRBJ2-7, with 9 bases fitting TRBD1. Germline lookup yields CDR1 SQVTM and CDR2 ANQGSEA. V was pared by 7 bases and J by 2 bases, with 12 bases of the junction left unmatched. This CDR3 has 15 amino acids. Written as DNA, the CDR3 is TGCAGCGCGTTATCGGGTTGGACAGGGGCCTACGAGCAGTACTTC. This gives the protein CSALSGWTGAYEQYF.

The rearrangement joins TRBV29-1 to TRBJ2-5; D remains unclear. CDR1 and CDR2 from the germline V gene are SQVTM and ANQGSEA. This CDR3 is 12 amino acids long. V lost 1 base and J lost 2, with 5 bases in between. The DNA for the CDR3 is TGCAGCGTTGAAGCAGAACAAGAGACCCAGTACTTC. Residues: CSVEAEQETQYF. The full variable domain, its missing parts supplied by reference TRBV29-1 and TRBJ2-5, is SAVISQKPSRDICQRGTSLTIQCQVDSQVTMMFWYRQQPGQSLTLIATANQGSEATYESGFVIDKFPISRPNLTFSTLTVSNMSPEDSSIYLCSVEAEQETQYFGPGTRLLVL.

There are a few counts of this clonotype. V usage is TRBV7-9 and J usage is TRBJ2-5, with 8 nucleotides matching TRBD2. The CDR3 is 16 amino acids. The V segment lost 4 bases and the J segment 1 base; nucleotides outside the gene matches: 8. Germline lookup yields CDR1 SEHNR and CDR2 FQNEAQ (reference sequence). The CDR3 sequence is CASSSPTGGAQETQYF. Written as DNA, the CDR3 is TGTGCCAGCAGCTCTCCTACCGGGGGGGCCCAAGAGACCCAGTACTTC.